This TCR beta chain was profiled in a study of cytomegalovirus exposure and HLA in healthy donors. This CDR3 is built from 15 residues. The V gene's germline CDR1 is LGHNA and CDR2 YSLEER. V was shortened by 1 base and J by 3 bases, with 13 bases between the two germline ends. PCR primers comprised 60 Vbeta and 13 Jbeta primers. Profiled with immunoSEQ multiplex PCR; TCRdb holds only in-frame clones, not every one. This table has 150,000 to 200,000 clones, roughly four fifths appearing once. This clone was counted a single time. The clonotype originates from a man between 18 and 29 years old in good health and CMV-seronegative. Sequencing used PBMCs. J is TRBJ2-7 and V is TRBV4-3; the D is unclear. CDR3 nucleotide sequence: TGCGCCAGCAGCCAAGCTTCGACTCCGGGCTACGAGCAGTACTTC. Translating it yields CASSQASTPGYEQYF.